This T cell receptor beta chain is from a study of T-cell memory formation after mild COVID-19. Study-wide background: The TCR clusters were mostly specific to one donor. Findings and limits, study-wide: CD4+ contracting clones were found mainly in CM and EM, and CD8+ ones in EMRA.

A note on this clonotype: The antigen remains unidentified.

One entry per CDR3 protein, called by TCRdb with MiXCR from the 5' RACE reads. The sample shows 350,000 to 500,000 distinct CDR3 sequences, over 15% of them seen only once. V was pared by 1 base and J by 4 bases, with 10 bases between. This CDR3 spans 14 amino acids. Germline V CDR1 and CDR2: SGHTA, FQGNSA. The chain carries TRBV7-2 and TRBJ1-2; the D gene is possibly TRBD1 (5 bases). This sequence originates from a man between 18 and 29 years old who had mild COVID-19 (a few samples of this study predate the infection). Cell type and time point are not known. Sequenced sample: PBMCs or a T cell subset sorted from them (not recorded which). CDR3 coding DNA: TGTGCCAGCAGCTTAGAGGGACTACGCTATGGCTACACCTTC. Protein: CASSLEGLRYGYTF.